One sample yielded the 12 T cell receptor beta chains listed below, sequenced in a study of quantifying T cell responses using KT2 cells. Overall study: cDNA was made from DNase-treated RNA using alpha and beta constant primers.

An oligo carrying a UMI was ligated to the cDNA 3' end. The first PCR ran about 4 cycles with an equimolar RC1.1 and RC1.2 beta primer mix. TCRdb processed the UMI-ligation and nested PCR reads anew with MiXCR; each CDR3 protein has one entry. The sample contains 52,000 or so distinct CDR3 sequences, 9% to 15% of which appear only once. The sample consisted of PBMCs spiked with cells of the T cell clone KT2. The receptors derive from a human donor.

The chain couples TRBV5-1 to TRBJ2-7; 7 bases are shared with TRBD2. Trimming cost V 3 bases and J 4 bases; bases outside gene matches: 7. The CDR3 spans 14 residues. CDR1 is SGHRS, CDR2 YFSETQ, per germline. The CDR3: CASSSGRGVYEQYF. The CDR3 nucleotides are TGCGCCAGCAGCTCGGGTCGGGGGGTATACGAGCAGTACTTC. Complete variable domain (other parts from reference TRBV5-1 and TRBJ2-7): KAGVTQTPRYLIKTRGQQVTLSCSPISGHRSVSWYQQTPGQGLQFLFEYFSETQRNKGNFPGRFSGRQFSNSRSEMNVSTLELGDSALYLCASSSGRGVYEQYFGPGTRLTVT.

CDR3 in DNA: TGCAGTGCTAGGAGGACAGGGGACAATCAGCCCCAGCATTTT. The encoded protein is CSARRTGDNQPQHF. The chain employs TRBV20-1 and TRBJ1-5; 9 nucleotides line up with TRBD1. This CDR3 is built from 14 residues. Trimming at V came to 3 bases and at J to 3 bases, leaving 3 bases not matched to a gene. The germline CDR1 and CDR2 sequences are DFQATT and SNEGSKA (reference sequence).

The V and J genes are TRBV2 and TRBJ2-7; D is unclear. Trimming stripped 4 bases from V and 4 bases from J, with 11 bases between. This CDR3 is built from 13 residues. Germline V gene data show CDR1 as SNHLY and CDR2 as FYNNEI. The CDR3 DNA is TGTGCCAGCAGTGGGGTAACCACTTACGAGCAGTACTTC. Its translation: CASSGVTTYEQYF.

The chain couples TRBV20-1 to TRBJ2-3; D gene uncertain. Germline CDR1 reads DFQATT; CDR2 reads SNEGSKA (reference sequence). The CDR3 runs 15 residues. V gave up 4 bases and J gave up 0 bases, with 14 bases separating them. CDR3 in DNA: TGCAGTGCTACAGATATAGACATTAGCACAGATACGCAGTATTTT. This sequence encodes CSATDIDISTDTQYF.

This clonotype was observed at least ten times. This rearrangement joins TRBV19 to TRBJ1-1, with a possible D match to TRBD1 (6 bases). The germline gives CDR1 LNHDA, CDR2 SQIVND (reference sequence). V was trimmed by 5 bases and J by 4 bases, leaving 20 bases between them. The CDR3 sequence is 16 residues long. CDR3 in DNA: TGTGCCAGTAGTGTCTCGATAACGGGGGCGGTCACTGAAGCTTTCTTT. It specifies CASSVSITGAVTEAFF.

This clonotype was observed a few times. This chain uses TRBV27 with TRBJ2-5; D gene ambiguous. Deletions cut 2 bases from V and 5 bases from J, with 18 bases between. Germline CDR1 reads MNHEY; CDR2 reads SMNVEV (reference sequence). There are 16 residues in the CDR3. The CDR3 loop is CASSLRGNVVGETQYF. The CDR3 nucleotides read TGTGCCAGCAGTTTAAGAGGAAACGTCGTTGGCGAGACCCAGTACTTC.

The genes are TRBV28 and TRBJ2-7, with TRBD1 identical over 9 bases. Germline loops: CDR1 MDHEN, CDR2 SYDVKM. The CDR3 has 14 amino acids. V was clipped by 5 bases and J by 6 bases; unmatched bases: 8. The CDR3 sequence: CASSPGQGGLEQYF. The CDR3 DNA reads as TGTGCCAGCAGTCCGGGACAGGGCGGCCTCGAGCAGTACTTC. Filled out from reference TRBV28 and TRBJ2-7, the complete variable domain reads DVKVTQSSRYLVKRTGEKVFLECVQDMDHENMFWYRQDPGLGLRLIYFSYDVKMKEKGDIPEGYSVSREKKERFSLILESASTNQTSMYLCASSPGQGGLEQYFGPGTRLTVT.

By share, this clonotype ranks as medium-sized (0.01 to 0.1%). The chain links TRBV29-1 to TRBJ2-3; D gene uncertain. V lost 3 bases and J lost 0, with 16 bases in between. CDR3 length equals 16 residues. Germline loops: CDR1 SQVTM, CDR2 ANQGSEA. The CDR3 region is CSVDGMGYSSTDTQYF. The CDR3 DNA follows: TGCAGCGTTGATGGCATGGGATACTCTAGCACAGATACGCAGTATTTT.

Only a few counts were recorded for this clonotype. This sequence joins TRBV20-1 and TRBJ2-7, with TRBD2 matching over 12 bases. Unmatched junction bases numbered 6, after V lost 4 bases and J lost 2 bases. The CDR3 contains 15 residues. The germline V gene encodes CDR1 DFQATT and CDR2 SNEGSKA (reference sequence). The CDR3 region is CSAIRLAGAPYEQYF. CDR3 bases: TGCAGTGCTATAAGACTAGCGGGGGCTCCCTACGAGCAGTACTTC.

This clonotype was recorded many times. The rearrangement joins TRBV11-2 to TRBJ2-5; D is possibly TRBD2 (6 bases). With 4 bases removed from V and 2 bases from J, the gap between germline ends came to 11 bases. The CDR3 covers 14 residues. Germline V CDR1 and CDR2: SGHAT, FQNNGV. CDR3 bases: TGTGCCAGCAGCTGGACGGCGGGGCAAGAGACCCAGTACTTC. Translated, it gives CASSWTAGQETQYF.

At least ten counts were recorded for this clonotype. The V call is TRBV7-2, the J call TRBJ2-3; weak D call: TRBD2 (6 bases). The ends were cut back, 4 bases at V and 1 base at J, with 21 bases in the middle. Germline V gene data show CDR1 as SGHTA and CDR2 as FQGNSA. This CDR3 is 18 amino acids long. The CDR3, as DNA: TGTGCCAGCAGCTACGTTTTGGCAGGGAGGATAGGCACAGATACGCAGTATTTT. Its protein is CASSYVLAGRIGTDTQYF.

This clonotype was picked up a small number of times. V and J are TRBV7-9 and TRBJ2-4; no firm D call. V dropped 4 bases and J dropped 8 bases, with 18 bases sitting between them. The germline V gene encodes CDR1 SEHNR and CDR2 FQNEAQ (reference sequence). CDR3 length equals 15 residues. Here the CDR3 reads CASSSRTLADHIQYF. The CDR3 nucleotides are TGTGCCAGCAGCTCTCGGACCCTTGCCGATCACATTCAGTACTTC.